Listed below are T cell receptor beta chains from one sample, sequenced in a study of blood T cells in healthy people across ages. TCRdb processed the 5' RACE reads anew with MiXCR; each CDR3 protein has one entry. This table has around 1,000,000 distinct CDR3 sequences, roughly 24% appearing once. The sample was also reused in another study, on T cells of mothers and their children.

The sequenced sample was blood. The receptors shown here come from a girl between 2 and 10 years old in good health. Both conserved end residues are part of each CDR3. The D gene is left open where the match is weak. Not all rows give a size; the values are once, few, many and, for expanded clones, a class.

>NA|TRBV29-1|many|TRBJ1-2|10
TGCAGCGTTGGGGAAGGTGGCTACACCTTC
CSVGEGGYTF
>NA|TRBV20-1|few|TRBJ2-7|13
TGCAGTGCTAGTACCCGAGCGCCCTACGAGCAGTACTTC
CSASTRAPYEQYF
>NA|TRBV4-1|few|TRBJ2-5|15
TGCGCCAGCAGCCTGGCCAGGCCTAGCGTAGAGACCCAGTACTTC
CASSLARPSVETQYF
>NA|TRBV20-1|NA|TRBJ2-4|14
TGCAGTGCTCGAGGCGGGCAGATAAAAAACATTCAGTACTTC
CSARGGQIKNIQYF
>NA|TRBV27|NA|TRBJ1-3|16
TGTGCCAGCAGTTCACGGTTCGGGGCACGGGGAAACACCATATATTTT
CASSSRFGARGNTIYF
>NA|TRBV5-1|once|TRBJ2-1|13
TGCGCCAGCAGCTGGGGGACTCTTAATGAGCAGTTCTTC
CASSWGTLNEQFF
>NA|TRBV20-1|NA|TRBJ2-7|13
TGCAGTGCTCGGGGGGCAGGGTCCTACGAGCAGTACTTC
CSARGAGSYEQYF
>NA|TRBV4-1|few|TRBJ1-6|14
TGCGCCAGCAGCCAAGGGACCGACTATTCACCCCTCCACTTT
CASSQGTDYSPLHF
>TRBD2|TRBV20-1|NA|TRBJ2-2|16
TGCAGTGCTCTTAAGCGGGAGGAAGGCCTCACCGGGGAGCTGCTTTTT
CSALKREEGLTGELLF
>NA|TRBV27|NA|TRBJ2-7|14
TGTGCCAGCAGCCGTGGTACTGCCGTCTACGAGCAGTACTTC
CASSRGTAVYEQYF
>NA|TRBV7-2|few|TRBJ2-6|15
TGTGCCAGCGAGGGGGGGCTGGAGGGGGCCAACGTCCTGACTTTC
CASEGGLEGANVLTF
>NA|TRBV5-1|few|TRBJ2-2|13
TGCGCCAGCGGGGCCCCGAACACCGGGGAGCTGTTTTTT
CASGAPNTGELFF
>NA|TRBV6-6|few|TRBJ2-1|14
TGTGCCAGCAGTTATCTTTGGTCGGGTGATGAGCAGTTCTTC
CASSYLWSGDEQFF